The 12 T cell receptor beta chains reported below all come from one sample, sequenced in a study of control samples from healthy donors and cancer patients. Clones were read by immunoSEQ multiplex PCR, and TCRdb kept only the in-frame ones, dropping some. Of about 86,000 clones listed, around 90% were seen once; the top ten hold 9.5% to 10%. Sequencing was carried out using PBMCs. Source of these receptors: a woman aged 45-65 years with colorectal cancer.

This sequence joins TRBV19 and TRBJ2-5; 8 bases align to TRBD1. The V and J ends lost 5 bases and 4 bases, in that order; junction bases with no gene match: 15. The CDR3 loop spans 17 amino acids. In germline, CDR1 is LNHDA, CDR2 SQIVND (reference sequence). CDR3 coding DNA: TGTGCCAGTAGTTTCTCGAGGGGGGCAGGGGGCAGAGAGACCCAGTACTTC. This sequence encodes CASSFSRGAGGRETQYF.

This chain links TRBV24-1 with TRBJ2-3; D unclear. The CDR3 sequence is 16 residues long. Per germline, CDR1 KGHDR and CDR2 SFDVKD. V was pared by 3 bases and J by 0 bases, with 12 bases between. CDR3 in amino acids: CATSDPGPPSTDTQYF. As DNA, the CDR3 is TGTGCCACCAGTGATCCCGGGCCACCTAGCACAGATACGCAGTATTTT.

The chain joins TRBV10-3 to TRBJ2-2; D remains unclear. Germline loops: CDR1 ENHRY, CDR2 SYGVKD. The CDR3 covers 14 residues. Trimming stripped 0 bases from V and 5 bases from J, with 7 bases between. The CDR3 DNA reads TGTGCCATCAGTGAGTCGATAGAGACCGGGGAGCTGTTTTTT. It translates to CAISESIETGELFF.

This chain links TRBV15 with TRBJ1-2, with D perhaps matching TRBD1 (6 bases). The CDR3 has 13 residues. CDR1 and CDR2 from the germline V gene are LNHNV and YYDKDF (reference sequence). V shed 2 bases and J shed 8 bases, with 12 bases lying between them. In DNA form, the CDR3 reads TGTGCCACCAGCAGACAGGGGAGGGAGGGCTACACCTTC. Translated: CATSRQGREGYTF.

The J gene is TRBJ1-1, the V gene TRBV3-1 (or the pseudogene TRBV3-2); possible D gene TRBD1, 5 bases. Germline values: CDR1 LGHDT, CDR2 YNNKEL (reference sequence). This CDR3 spans 13 amino acids. V dropped 1 base and J dropped 8 bases, with 11 bases sitting between them. Here the CDR3 reads CASSQGTYKEAFF. The CDR3 DNA sequence: TGTGCCAGCAGCCAAGGGACATATAAAGAAGCTTTCTTT.

The chain links TRBV14 to TRBJ2-1; D possibly corresponds to TRBD2 (5 bases). This CDR3 comprises 15 residues. Germline CDR1 is SGHDN and CDR2 is FVKESK. The V and J ends lost 0 bases and 7 bases respectively, with 13 bases between them. The CDR3 region is CASSQDSGRRNEQFF. In nucleotides, the CDR3 is TGTGCCAGCAGCCAAGATTCGGGCAGGAGGAATGAGCAGTTCTTC.

The chain has TRBV5-6 and TRBJ1-1; 9 nucleotides match TRBD1. This CDR3 is 14 amino acids long. V was clipped by 4 bases and J by 5 bases; unmatched bases: 6. CDR1 is SGHDT, CDR2 YYEEEE, per germline. The CDR3 coding sequence is TGTGCCAGCAGCCCCGACAGGGGGAGGACTGAAGCTTTCTTT. It translates to CASSPDRGRTEAFF.

The rearrangement links TRBV5-1 to TRBJ2-3; 9 bases are a match to TRBD2. Looked up from germline, CDR1 is SGHRS and CDR2 is YFSETQ. The CDR3 has 17 residues. Trimming cost V 2 bases and J 2 bases; bases outside gene matches: 9. CDR3 bases: TGCGCCAGCAGCTTAAGCGGGGGGCCCACCTTCACAGATACGCAGTATTTT. Encoded protein: CASSLSGGPTFTDTQYF.

The chain recombines TRBV28 with TRBJ1-2; 8 positions agree with TRBD1. V was pared by 6 bases and J by 4 bases, with 7 bases of the junction left unmatched. Germline CDR1 and CDR2: MDHEN and SYDVKM. The CDR3 consists of 14 residues. The CDR3 coding sequence is TGTGCCAGCAGACAACCCGACAGGGGCTATGGCTACACCTTC. It encodes CASRQPDRGYGYTF.

The chain uses TRBV4-1 and TRBJ1-6, with 7 bases that match TRBD1. Per the germline V gene, CDR1 is MGHRA and CDR2 is YSYEKL. The CDR3 covers 16 residues. V lost 4 bases to trimming and J lost 6 bases; unmatched junction nucleotides: 9. The CDR3 DNA follows: TGCGCCAGCAGCCCGACGGAGGACAGGTCTAATTCACCCCTCCACTTT. This sequence encodes CASSPTEDRSNSPLHF.

The chain employs TRBV5-4 and TRBJ2-5; the D gene is possibly TRBD1 (5 bases). This CDR3 contains 14 residues. Trimming left V 3 bases short and J 2 bases short, with 11 bases between. The germline V gene has CDR1 SGHNT and CDR2 YYREEE (reference sequence). Here the CDR3 reads CASSSGPQQETQYF. DNA of the CDR3: TGTGCCAGCAGCTCAGGGCCCCAGCAAGAGACCCAGTACTTC.

The rearrangement joins TRBV5-4 to TRBJ2-7; D is possibly TRBD2 (6 bases). Germline V CDR1 and CDR2: SGHNT, YYREEE (reference sequence). V lost 0 bases and J lost 7, with 8 bases in between. The CDR3 sequence is 12 residues long. For the CDR3, the DNA is TGTGCCAGCAGCTTGGACGGGAGAGAGCAGTACGTC. Translation gives CASSLDGREQYV.